These 21 T cell receptor beta chains originate from one sample sequenced in a study of blood T cell repertoires in COVID-19 (dated by TCRdb to 2020 to 2021). Library construction relied on the immunoSEQ multiplex PCR assay. As stored in TCRdb, this immuneACCESS dataset retains in-frame rearrangements with V and J assigned. A fraction of the clones does not appear; measured against another copy, unresolved V genes explain less than half of the discrepancy, and the remainder lacks a known reason. In all, the sample holds over 150,000 clones, and 80% to 90% of those were seen once. 0.8% to 1.2% of the sample is in the top ten clones. The sequencing input was peripheral blood. These receptor sequences come from a man aged 35 to 55 with acute or convalescent COVID-19.

This sequence joins TRBV18 and TRBJ2-1, with TRBD2 as a possible D gene (7 bases). V lost 1 base, J lost 7 bases, and 14 bases lay in between. Germline V CDR1 and CDR2: KGHSH, LQKENI. The CDR3 covers 15 residues. DNA of the CDR3: TGTGCCAGCTCACCACAAGGGGGGGCCGGGAATGAGCAGTTCTTC. Protein product: CASSPQGGAGNEQFF.

The chain is built from TRBV7-6 and TRBJ2-1; TRBD2 is a possible D gene (5 bases). The CDR3 is 15 residues long. Germline CDR1 and CDR2: SGHVS and FNYEAQ. The V gene lost 1 base and the J gene lost 5 bases, with 12 bases spanning the gap. CDR3 DNA: TGTGCCAGCAGCTTAGGAGGGAAGAAGGACAATGAGCAGTTCTTC. It translates to CASSLGGKKDNEQFF. Using reference TRBV7-6 and TRBJ2-1 for the parts outside the CDR3, the full variable domain is GAGVSQSPRYKVTKRGQDVALRCDPISGHVSLYWYRQALGQGPEFLTYFNYEAQQDKSGLPNDRFSAERPEGSISTLTIQRTEQRDSAMYRCASSLGGKKDNEQFFGPGTRLTVL.

V gene TRBV5-6 combines with J gene TRBJ1-3, with a tentative D call TRBD1 (6 bases). V gave up 3 bases and J gave up 4 bases, with 14 bases separating them. Per the germline V gene, CDR1 is SGHDT and CDR2 is YYEEEE. The CDR3 has 15 amino acids. The CDR3 is CASSSSGQRGNTIYF. CDR3 DNA: TGTGCCAGCAGCTCCTCTGGACAGCGAGGAAACACCATATATTTT.

This chain connects TRBV7-6 to TRBJ2-2; TRBD2 is a possible D gene (5 bases). V was trimmed by 1 base and J by 9 bases, leaving 18 bases between them. Looked up from germline, CDR1 is SGHVS and CDR2 is FNYEAQ. The length of the CDR3 is 16 residues. The chain's CDR3 is CASSLGGQRLEWELFF. Here the CDR3 DNA reads TGTGCCAGCAGCTTAGGCGGGCAGCGGCTCGAGTGGGAGCTGTTTTTT.

This rearrangement joins TRBV29-1 to TRBJ1-5; TRBD1 aligns across 9 bases. The V gene's germline CDR1 is SQVTM and CDR2 ANQGSEA. The length of the CDR3 is 13 residues. The V and J ends lost 6 bases and 7 bases, in that order; junction bases with no gene match: 7. This CDR3 reads CSVLGQGGQPQHF. The CDR3 DNA reads as TGCAGCGTCCTGGGACAGGGCGGGCAGCCCCAGCATTTT.

J is TRBJ2-7 and V is TRBV9; TRBD2 matches 8 bases. V lost 2 bases and J lost 3; bases outside the gene matches: 4. The CDR3 runs 14 residues. Looked up from germline, CDR1 is SGDLS and CDR2 is YYNGEE. The CDR3 DNA is TGTGCCAGCAGCGTCTCCGGGACTAGCTACGAGCAGTACTTC. Amino acids: CASSVSGTSYEQYF.

The chain has TRBV12-5 and TRBJ1-2; D not resolved. This CDR3 has 12 residues. V gave up 0 bases and J gave up 9 bases, with 8 bases separating them. CDR1 LGHNT and CDR2 FRNRAP come from the germline V gene. The CDR3 spells CASGLVLGSYTF. CDR3 sequence (DNA): TGTGCTAGTGGTTTGGTACTCGGTAGCTACACCTTC.

This sequence joins TRBV2 and TRBJ1-2, with D unresolved. V was clipped by 7 bases and J by 4 bases, with 13 bases between them. CDR3 length: 13 amino acids. The V gene's germline CDR1 is SNHLY and CDR2 FYNNEI. In nucleotides, the CDR3 is TGTGCCAGCAATCCTGCGGATCGCTATGGCTACACCTTC. It specifies CASNPADRYGYTF.

The chain joins TRBV11-1 to TRBJ2-1; 8 bases map to TRBD2. The CDR3 runs to 15 residues. V was clipped by 5 bases and J by 1 base; unmatched bases: 4. Germline loops: CDR1 SGHAT, CDR2 FQDESV (reference sequence). CDR3: CASSPGTSSYNEQFF. The CDR3 coding sequence is TGTGCCAGCAGCCCCGGGACTAGTTCCTACAATGAGCAGTTCTTC.

This chain links TRBV7-9 with TRBJ1-4; unclear D gene. CDR1 is SEHNR, CDR2 FQNEAQ, per germline (reference sequence). V lost 5 bases, J lost 8 bases, and 6 bases lay in between. The CDR3 is made up of 11 amino acids. The CDR3 region is CASSPSEKLFF. In DNA, the CDR3 is TGTGCCAGCAGCCCCTCGGAAAAACTGTTTTTT.

The gene calls are TRBV30 and TRBJ1-4, with 11 positions matching TRBD1. Trimming cost V 2 bases and J 8 bases; bases outside gene matches: 7. This CDR3 contains 15 residues. The germline CDR1 and CDR2 sequences are GTSNPN and SVGIG (reference sequence). The CDR3 region has the DNA TGTGCCTGGAGTTCTACCGGGACAGGGGGAGAAAAACTGTTTTTT. As protein: CAWSSTGTGGEKLFF.

V and J are TRBV11-2 and TRBJ1-2; tentative D call: TRBD1 (5 bases). V was clipped by 5 bases and J by 9 bases, with 16 bases between them. This CDR3 spans 13 amino acids. Germline V gene lookup returns CDR1 SGHAT and CDR2 FQNNGV. The CDR3 spells CASSPRGSESYTF. Written as DNA, the CDR3 is TGTGCCAGCAGCCCGCGGGGGTCCGAGAGCTACACCTTC.

This chain uses TRBV7-3 with TRBJ2-1; 7 bases line up with TRBD2. The CDR3 totals 15 residues. Per the germline V gene, CDR1 is SGHTA and CDR2 is FQGTGA. The trim removed 5 bases at V and 2 bases at J, leaving 6 bases unmatched. CDR3 sequence reads: CASSQNGGTYNEQFF. As DNA, the CDR3 is TGTGCCAGCAGCCAAAACGGGGGGACCTACAATGAGCAGTTCTTC.

The V gene is TRBV7-2, the J gene TRBJ2-7; weak D call: TRBD1 (7 bases). Germline V gene sequence: CDR1 SGHTA, CDR2 FQGNSA. The CDR3 covers 14 residues. Trimming took off 5 bases at V and 2 bases at J, with 13 bases between the two ends. This CDR3 is CASSPGGTAYEQYF. In nucleotides, the CDR3 is TGTGCCAGCAGCCCTGGGGGGACAGCCTACGAGCAGTACTTC.

The table lists this clone with a few counts. V gene TRBV6-5 combines with J gene TRBJ2-1; D may be TRBD1 (6 bases). Per germline, CDR1 MNHEY and CDR2 SVGAGI. The CDR3 covers 15 residues. V lost 6 bases to trimming and J lost 2 bases, with 14 bases between them. The CDR3: CASRPTGFTYNEQFF. The CDR3 region has the DNA TGTGCCAGCAGACCTACAGGGTTCACCTACAATGAGCAGTTCTTC.

V usage is TRBV11-2 and J usage is TRBJ1-2; no firm D call. Per the germline V gene, CDR1 is SGHAT and CDR2 is FQNNGV. The length of the CDR3 is 14 residues. V was cut by 0 bases and J by 4 bases, with 9 bases left in between. The chain's CDR3 is CASSLDRGSYGYTF. The CDR3 DNA reads TGTGCCAGCAGCTTAGATCGGGGAAGCTATGGCTACACCTTC.

V is TRBV13 and J is TRBJ2-2, with TRBD1 identical over 8 bases. CDR1 PRHDT and CDR2 FYEKMQ come from the germline V gene (reference sequence). This CDR3 has 15 residues. V was clipped by 1 base and J by 6 bases; unmatched bases: 4. CDR3 in amino acids: CASSLEAGGPGELFF. The CDR3 nucleotides are TGTGCCAGCAGCTTAGAAGCAGGGGGCCCCGGGGAGCTGTTTTTT. The entire variable domain, with the rest obtained from reference TRBV13 and TRBJ2-2, is as follows: AAGVIQSPRHLIKEKRETATLKCYPIPRHDTVYWYQQGPGQDPQFLISFYEKMQSDKGSIPDRFSAQQFSDYHSELNMSSLELGDSALYFCASSLEAGGPGELFFGEGSRLTVL.

V and J are TRBV24-1 and TRBJ2-5, with D perhaps TRBD2 (6 bases). Trimming pared 3 bases from V and 2 bases from J, leaving 9 bases between. CDR3 length: 14 residues. The germline V gene has CDR1 KGHDR and CDR2 SFDVKD. CDR3 sequence: CATSDGGRQETQYF. CDR3 DNA: TGTGCCACCAGTGATGGAGGGAGGCAAGAGACCCAGTACTTC.

The chain combines TRBV11-2 with TRBJ2-7, with TRBD1 matching 9 bases. The germline V gene encodes CDR1 SGHAT and CDR2 FQNNGV. V shed 4 bases, J shed 5 bases, and the junction held 12 bases outside the gene matches. This CDR3 contains 16 residues. Here the CDR3 DNA reads TGTGCCAGCAGCTCCGGGACAGGGTATCATTCGGACGAGCAGTACTTC. This translates into CASSSGTGYHSDEQYF.

The V call is TRBV15, the J call TRBJ2-1; 7 nucleotides match TRBD2. With V trimmed by 3 bases and J by 10 bases, 9 bases remained unmatched. CDR1 and CDR2 (germline): LNHNV, YYDKDF (reference sequence). The CDR3 length is 14 residues. CDR3 coding DNA: TGTGCCACCAGCAGTCCCGCCGGGGGGAGGGAGCAGTTCTTC. This gives the protein CATSSPAGGREQFF.

The chain combines TRBV5-5 with TRBJ2-2, with 11 bases lining up with TRBD2. Unmatched junction bases numbered 8, after V lost 7 bases and J lost 6 bases. The CDR3 spans 15 residues. In germline, CDR1 is SGHKS, CDR2 YYEKEE (reference sequence). CDR3 DNA sequence: TGTGCCAGCGGGCAACTAGCGGGGGCTTCCGGGGAGCTGTTTTTT. Translated, it gives CASGQLAGASGELFF. Full variable domain (missing parts from reference TRBV5-5 and TRBJ2-2): DAGVTQSPTHLIKTRGQQVTLRCSPISGHKSVSWYQQVLGQGPQFIFQYYEKEERGRGNFPDRFSARQFPNYSSELNVNALLLGDSALYLCASGQLAGASGELFFGEGSRLTVL.